The 30 T cell receptor beta chains in this list originate from one sample, sequenced in a study of T-cell reconstitution after alpha-beta-depleted transplantation in children. The authors prepared the TCRbeta library with unique molecular identifiers. TCRdb reprocessed the PCR reads via MiXCR and lists one record per CDR3 protein. This table holds about 980,000 distinct CDR3 sequences, less than 30% found once. Here the sequenced sample was PBMCs, mostly from graft donor cells, taken 360 days after TCRalphabeta/CD19-depleted stem cell transplant. The receptors derive from a boy under two years old who had a stem cell transplant for SCID, so the T cells may come from the graft donor.

This clonotype has more than one count but fewer than ten. This chain connects TRBV20-1 to TRBJ2-2; 10 bases match TRBD2. The V segment lost 6 bases and the J segment 6 bases; nucleotides outside the gene matches: 10. This CDR3 contains 15 residues. Germline V lookup: CDR1 DFQATT, CDR2 SNEGSKA (reference sequence). The CDR3 spells CSASRPSGGAGELFF. For the CDR3, the DNA is TGCAGTGCCAGCCGGCCTAGCGGGGGTGCCGGGGAGCTGTTTTTT.

The chain couples TRBV5-1 to TRBJ2-1; 7 bases match TRBD1. V was pared by 4 bases and J by 6 bases, with 16 bases of the junction left unmatched. This CDR3 has 17 residues. The germline CDR1 and CDR2 sequences are SGHRS and YFSETQ. The CDR3, as DNA: TGCGCCAGCAGCCCACCCGGACAGGCCGGGACCGTCAATGAGCAGTTCTTC. Translating gives CASSPPGQAGTVNEQFF.

V usage is TRBV4-1 and J usage is TRBJ2-1, with 9 positions matching TRBD2. J was trimmed by 7 bases and V by 3 bases; bases with no gene match: 7. This CDR3 spans 15 amino acids. Germline CDR1 MGHRA, CDR2 YSYEKL. CDR3 sequence (DNA): TGCGCCAGCAGCCACGAAAGGGGACTAGCTAATGAGCAGTTCTTC. Encoded protein: CASSHERGLANEQFF.

This clonotype came up a few times. The chain employs TRBV12-3 or TRBV12-4 and TRBJ2-5, with D uncertain. With 1 base removed from V and 0 bases from J, the gap between germline ends came to 6 bases. The CDR3 sequence is 14 residues long. The CDR3 nucleotides read TGTGCCAGCAGTTTAGATGAGAACCAAGAGACCCAGTACTTC. Translated, it gives CASSLDENQETQYF.

The chain carries TRBV12-3 or TRBV12-4 and TRBJ2-2; D possibly uses TRBD1 or TRBD2 (6 bases each). There are 16 residues in the CDR3. The V end was cut by 6 bases, the J end by 4 bases, with 18 bases between. This CDR3 reads CASSPGGGRITGELFF. Here the CDR3 DNA reads TGTGCCAGCAGCCCCGGAGGGGGGCGGATCACCGGGGAGCTGTTTTTT.

This clonotype occurred a few times. V and J are TRBV7-2 and TRBJ2-3; D may be TRBD2 (7 bases). The CDR3 runs 15 residues. Germline CDR1 reads SGHTA; CDR2 reads FQGNSA. V lost 0 bases, J lost 5 bases, and 12 bases lay in between. CDR3 bases: TGTGCCAGCAGCTTAGCGGGGGGGCGTCAAGATACGCAGTATTTT. As protein: CASSLAGGRQDTQYF.

J is TRBJ2-1 and V is TRBV7-2; D gene unclear. This CDR3 comprises 13 residues. The V gene lost 4 bases and the J gene lost 8 bases, with 12 bases spanning the gap. Germline V CDR1 and CDR2: SGHTA, FQGNSA. The CDR3 sequence is CASSSRPGDEQFF. CDR3 sequence (DNA): TGTGCCAGCAGCTCCCGGCCGGGCGATGAGCAGTTCTTC.

V is TRBV12-5 and J is TRBJ1-5; 7 bases match TRBD1. The V gene's germline CDR1 is LGHNT and CDR2 FRNRAP. V shed 6 bases, J shed 3 bases, and the junction held 8 bases outside the gene matches. This CDR3 region has 15 residues. In DNA form, the CDR3 reads TGTGCTAGTGGCCCAGGACAGGACTACAATCAGCCCCAGCATTTT. Amino acid sequence: CASGPGQDYNQPQHF.

The sample holds many counts of this clonotype. This sequence joins TRBV7-2 and TRBJ2-1; D unresolved. CDR3 size: 12 residues. Germline V lookup: CDR1 SGHTA, CDR2 FQGNSA. V was cut by 0 bases and J by 10 bases, with 7 bases left in between. The CDR3 protein is CASSLALREQFF. The CDR3, as DNA: TGTGCCAGCAGCTTAGCGCTGAGGGAGCAGTTCTTC.

The chain joins TRBV6-1 to TRBJ1-4, with TRBD1 matching over 7 bases. J gave up 5 bases and V 9 bases, and 9 bases lay outside the gene matches. The CDR3 extends over 14 amino acids. In germline, CDR1 is MNHNS, CDR2 SASEGT. The CDR3 loop is CASGVTGSNEKLFF. The DNA for the CDR3 is TGTGCCAGTGGAGTGACAGGGAGCAATGAAAAACTGTTTTTT.

The rearrangement links TRBV29-1 to TRBJ1-1, with a weak D call TRBD1 (5 bases). The germline V and J ends were trimmed by 7 bases and 1 base, with 7 bases remaining between them. Germline CDR1 and CDR2: SQVTM and ANQGSEA. The CDR3 is 11 residues long. The CDR3 nucleotides read TGCAGCGGGACACAGAACACTGAAGCTTTCTTT. It encodes CSGTQNTEAFF.

This clonotype was seen at least ten times. This chain joins TRBV20-1 and TRBJ2-1; 9 bases match TRBD2. V was pared by 6 bases and J by 5 bases, with 5 bases of the junction left unmatched. The CDR3 consists of 13 residues. Germline CDR1 DFQATT, CDR2 SNEGSKA (reference sequence). This chain's CDR3 is CSASSGANNEQFF. In DNA, the CDR3 is TGCAGTGCCTCTAGCGGGGCCAACAATGAGCAGTTCTTC.

This clonotype appeared once. The J gene is TRBJ1-1, the V gene TRBV15, with unresolved D. V lost 0 bases to trimming and J lost 1 base, with 6 bases between them. CDR1 is LNHNV and CDR2 is YYDKDF in the germline V gene (reference sequence). This CDR3 spans 14 amino acids. CDR3 in DNA: TGTGCCACCAGCAGAGATTGGGGGAACACTGAAGCTTTCTTT. This codes for CATSRDWGNTEAFF. Looking up the rest from reference TRBV15 and TRBJ1-1 gives the full variable domain: DAMVIQNPRYQVTQFGKPVTLSCSQTLNHNVMYWYQQKSSQAPKLLFHYYDKDFNNEADTPDNFQSRRPNTSFCFLDIRSPGLGDTAMYLCATSRDWGNTEAFFGQGTRLTVV.

This clonotype was seen a few times. The gene calls are TRBV4-3 and TRBJ2-5; D call uncertain. V lost 3 bases to trimming and J lost 5 bases, with 16 bases between them. Germline assignment: CDR1 LGHNA and CDR2 YSLEER. The length of the CDR3 is 15 residues. As DNA, the CDR3 is TGCGCCAGCAGCCAGCTCGGTCCTTACGGGGAGACCCAGTACTTC. This translates into CASSQLGPYGETQYF.

This clonotype was observed a single time. The DNA of the CDR3 is TGCGCCAGCAGCTTGGTCGGGGCTGGGGCTGATGAGCAGTTCTTC. As protein: CASSLVGAGADEQFF. J is TRBJ2-1 and V is TRBV5-1; D may be TRBD1 or TRBD2 (5 bases each). The V gene's germline CDR1 is SGHRS and CDR2 YFSETQ. Deletions cut 0 bases from V and 8 bases from J, with 15 bases between. There are 15 residues in the CDR3.

This clonotype occurred a few times. The chain is built from TRBV7-8 and TRBJ2-7, with 12 bases fitting TRBD1. Germline V lookup: CDR1 SGHVS, CDR2 FQNEAQ. V gave up 2 bases and J gave up 0 bases; unmatched junction bases: 2. The CDR3 covers 16 residues. This chain's CDR3 is CASSLRDRGPSYEQYF. CDR3 coding DNA: TGTGCCAGCAGCTTAAGGGACAGGGGGCCCTCCTACGAGCAGTACTTC.

This clonotype was seen only a few times. CDR3 protein: CASRGERGFYNEQFF. The CDR3 DNA reads as TGTGCCAGCAGGGGTGAGCGGGGTTTTTACAATGAGCAGTTCTTC. The chain has TRBV2 and TRBJ2-1, with 7 nucleotides matching TRBD2. The trim removed 6 bases at V and 4 bases at J, leaving 9 bases unmatched. The CDR3 runs to 15 residues. Germline V gives CDR1 SNHLY, CDR2 FYNNEI.

This clonotype was found a few times. The gene calls are TRBV4-1 and TRBJ2-7, with D unclear. CDR1 is MGHRA and CDR2 is YSYEKL in the germline V gene. The CDR3 length is 15 residues. Between the trimmed V and J ends, which lost 1 base and 2 bases, there was a span of 12 bases. This CDR3 reads CASSQGGSVPYEQYF. The CDR3 DNA is TGCGCCAGCAGCCAAGGGGGTTCCGTCCCCTACGAGCAGTACTTC.

This clonotype was counted many times. The rearrangement joins TRBV3-1 to TRBJ1-5; tentatively, D is TRBD1 (6 bases). CDR1 and CDR2 (germline): LGHDT, YNNKEL (reference sequence). V was cut by 4 bases and J by 0 bases, with 10 bases left in between. The length of the CDR3 is 15 residues. Here the CDR3 DNA reads TGTGCCAGCAGCCGACAGGCGAATAGCAATCAGCCCCAGCATTTT. It codes for CASSRQANSNQPQHF.

This clonotype was counted only a few times. The rearrangement joins TRBV5-1 to TRBJ2-3, with D possibly TRBD2 on 6 matching bases. Germline lookup yields CDR1 SGHRS and CDR2 YFSETQ. This CDR3 contains 14 residues. Trimming removed 4 bases at V and 4 bases at J, with 13 bases between. Written as DNA, the CDR3 is TGCGCCAGCAGCCCCAGCCCGGGAGCAGATACGCAGTATTTT. Amino acids: CASSPSPGADTQYF.

The chain is built from TRBV7-9 and TRBJ2-1; unclear D gene. Germline values: CDR1 SEHNR, CDR2 FQNEAQ (reference sequence). Trimming left V 11 bases short and J 4 bases short, with 9 bases between. The CDR3 covers 11 residues. The DNA of the CDR3 is TGTGCCTGCCCCGGTTACAATGAGCAGTTCTTC. This sequence encodes CACPGYNEQFF.

This clonotype was recorded a few times. One end of the junction fails to match germline, which may point to a read error. V is TRBV20-1 and J is TRBJ2-3; weak D call: TRBD2 (7 bases). The CDR3 sequence is 14 residues long. Germline-derived CDR1 and CDR2 are DFQATT and SNEGSKA (reference sequence). The CDR3 loop is CSPSSGRGGGTQYF. In DNA form, the CDR3 reads TGCAGTCCTAGTAGCGGGCGAGGGGGGGGGACGCAGTATTTT.

The sample holds a few counts of this clonotype. This chain links TRBV12-3 or TRBV12-4 with TRBJ2-7, with unresolved D. The CDR3 extends over 13 amino acids. The V end was cut by 2 bases, the J end by 4 bases, with 9 bases between. For the CDR3, the DNA is TGTGCCAGCAGTTTAATAGGATTTTACGAGCAGTACTTC. Translated: CASSLIGFYEQYF.

In its sample, this clonotype was seen a few times. The chain carries TRBV2 and TRBJ1-5; 7 nucleotides align to TRBD1. Germline CDR1 SNHLY, CDR2 FYNNEI. The J segment lost 3 bases and the V segment lost 6 bases, leaving 8 bases of the junction unmatched. The CDR3 contains 15 residues. As DNA, the CDR3 is TGTGCCAGCAGACGAACAGGGGTCGACAATCAGCCCCAGCATTTT. Translating gives CASRRTGVDNQPQHF.

This clonotype turned up a few times. The chain recombines TRBV4-3 with TRBJ1-1; D may be TRBD1 (5 bases). Trimming shortened V by 0 bases and J by 0 bases, and 11 bases separated the two germline ends. Germline V gene data show CDR1 as LGHNA and CDR2 as YSLEER. The CDR3 runs to 16 residues. The CDR3 DNA follows: TGCGCCAGCAGCCAAGATCGGGGCAGGGTGAACACTGAAGCTTTCTTT. This gives the protein CASSQDRGRVNTEAFF.

V and J are TRBV11-2 and TRBJ2-3; D not certain. The germline CDR1 and CDR2 sequences are SGHAT and FQNNGV. The CDR3 runs 17 residues. V was pared by 1 base and J by 5 bases, with 19 bases between. The CDR3 DNA reads as TGTGCCAGCAGCTTAGCTAGTCGGGCAGGACGTAGAGATACGCAGTATTTT. Protein: CASSLASRAGRRDTQYF.

There are a few counts of this clonotype. V gene TRBV15 combines with J gene TRBJ1-1, with D unresolved. This CDR3 comprises 14 residues. Germline V CDR1 and CDR2: LNHNV, YYDKDF (reference sequence). Trimming stripped 1 base from V and 4 bases from J, with 10 bases between. The CDR3 region has the DNA TGTGCCACCAGCAGAGGCTGGCAGAGCACTGAAGCTTTCTTT. This sequence encodes CATSRGWQSTEAFF.

The sample holds a few counts of this clonotype. This chain links TRBV4-1 with TRBJ2-7; D may match TRBD1 or TRBD2 (5 bases each). The CDR3 has 17 amino acids. V lost 1 base and J lost 4, with 20 bases in between. In germline, CDR1 is MGHRA, CDR2 YSYEKL. The DNA of the CDR3 is TGCGCCAGCAGCCAAGCCCCCGGGGCCACGGAAGGGTACGAGCAGTACTTC. Residues: CASSQAPGATEGYEQYF.

The chain joins TRBV5-1 to TRBJ2-3, with D perhaps given as TRBD1 or TRBD2 (5 bases each). In germline, CDR1 is SGHRS, CDR2 YFSETQ. Trimming shortened V by 2 bases and J by 5 bases, and 18 bases separated the two germline ends. The CDR3 spans 16 residues. The CDR3 spells CASSLGRGGGIDTQYF. The CDR3 DNA reads as TGCGCCAGCAGCTTAGGACGGGGCGGAGGAATAGATACGCAGTATTTT.

V is TRBV7-2 and J is TRBJ1-5; 7 bases map to TRBD1. The CDR3 is 17 residues long. With V trimmed by 5 bases and J by 4 bases, 14 bases remained unmatched. From germline, CDR1 is SGHTA and CDR2 FQGNSA. CDR3 sequence: CASSPRDPGTANQPQHF. CDR3 sequence (DNA): TGTGCCAGCAGCCCTAGGGACCCCGGGACAGCAAATCAGCCCCAGCATTTT.